A single sample is the source of the 8 T cell receptor beta chains below, sequenced in a study of blood T cell repertoires in COVID-19. Generated by immunoSEQ multiplex PCR, the TCRdb table keeps only in-frame clones and is missing some. The data contain roughly 320,000 clones, approximately 86% of them seen just once; the ten biggest clones take up 1.3%. The sequencing input was peripheral blood. These receptors were obtained from a man aged 70 or older with acute or convalescent COVID-19.

The genes are TRBV6-5 and TRBJ1-6, with 7 positions matching TRBD1. Germline lookup yields CDR1 MNHEY and CDR2 SVGAGI. The CDR3 spans 15 residues. J was trimmed by 6 bases and V by 6 bases; bases with no gene match: 8. CDR3 nucleotide sequence: TGTGCCAGCAGCCCCCCGGGACAGACTAATTCACCCCTCCACTTT. Amino acid sequence: CASSPPGQTNSPLHF.

This sequence joins TRBV9 and TRBJ1-2, with D possibly being TRBD1 (5 bases). This CDR3 region has 12 residues. Germline V lookup: CDR1 SGDLS, CDR2 YYNGEE. Trimming cost V 4 bases and J 9 bases, with 13 bases left between them. As DNA, the CDR3 is TGTGCCAGCAGCCCGGGGGGGGTAAGCTACACCTTC. It translates to CASSPGGVSYTF.

The chain links TRBV6-5 to TRBJ2-6, with D tentatively TRBD2 (6 bases). Deletions cut 0 bases from V and 1 base from J, with 7 bases between. The germline V gene has CDR1 MNHEY and CDR2 SVGAGI. The length of the CDR3 is 16 residues. The DNA for the CDR3 is TGTGCCAGCAGTTACTCAGCGGGTTCTGGGGCCAACGTCCTGACTTTC. Protein product: CASSYSAGSGANVLTF.

The chain's CDR3 is CASSPGGFGYTF. As DNA, the CDR3 is TGTGCCAGCAGCCCAGGGGGCTTTGGCTACACCTTC. This sequence joins TRBV28 and TRBJ1-2; TRBD1 matches 8 bases. The CDR3 loop spans 12 amino acids. V lost 6 bases to trimming and J lost 7 bases; unmatched junction nucleotides: 4. The germline CDR1 and CDR2 sequences are MDHEN and SYDVKM.

The chain couples TRBV2 to TRBJ2-5; TRBD1 aligns across 10 bases. The CDR3 runs to 15 residues. Germline-derived CDR1 and CDR2 are SNHLY and FYNNEI. The V segment lost 10 bases and the J segment 7 bases; nucleotides outside the gene matches: 15. The CDR3 DNA is TGTGCCACCCGGGACAGGGGATCGTCCTCGGGGACCCAGTACTTC. It specifies CATRDRGSSSGTQYF. The entire variable domain, with the rest obtained from reference TRBV2 and TRBJ2-5, is as follows: EPEVTQTPSHQVTQMGQEVILRCVPISNHLYFYWYRQILGQKVEFLVSFYNNEISEKSEIFDDQFSVERPDGSNFTLKIRSTKLEDSAMYFCATRDRGSSSGTQYFGPGTRLLVL.

The chain has TRBV15 and TRBJ2-5, with D possibly matching TRBD1 (5 bases). From germline, CDR1 is LNHNV and CDR2 YYDKDF (reference sequence). The CDR3 length is 16 residues. The germline V and J ends were trimmed by 3 bases and 0 bases, with 14 bases remaining between them. The CDR3 DNA is TGTGCCACCAGCAGCCACAGGATACGGGACCAAGAGACCCAGTACTTC. Translation: CATSSHRIRDQETQYF.

The genes are TRBV3-1 (or the pseudogene TRBV3-2) and TRBJ1-5, with 8 bases matching TRBD1. CDR3 length: 13 residues. V trimming: 4 bases; J trimming: 9 bases; junction bases outside the gene matches: 5. Germline-derived CDR1 and CDR2 are LGHDT and YNNKEL (reference sequence). CDR3 in amino acids: CASSLGTGPPQHF. The CDR3, as DNA: TGTGCCAGCAGCCTCGGGACAGGTCCGCCCCAGCATTTT.

The genes are TRBV27 and TRBJ1-2; maybe TRBD1 (5 bases). The CDR3 has 14 amino acids. Germline V gene data show CDR1 as MNHEY and CDR2 as SMNVEV (reference sequence). The V end lost 6 bases, the J end lost 4 bases, and 15 bases lay between the germline ends. CDR3 amino acids: CASRGTGLTYGYTF. The CDR3 nucleotides are TGTGCCAGCAGGGGTACAGGCCTTACCTATGGCTACACCTTC.